This TCR beta chain was captured in a study of tumor-infiltrating lymphocytes in primary liver carcinoma. Study background: There were roughly 3.5 to 7.5 million productive TCRbeta reads per sample, a yield similar across tissue types.

Joint extraction of RNA and DNA used 20-30 mg of bulk tissue that was unsorted. Primary liver carcinomas in the patients were surgically resected. More than 80% viable tumor cells made up every tumor sample. TCR beta cDNA came from approximately 540 ng total RNA, primed with a constant-region primer. Modified slightly, ARM-PCR produced TCR beta libraries over three nested multiplex PCR rounds. Forward primers for TRBV1-TRBV30 and a C-beta reverse primer served the first two PCR rounds, at roughly 10 cycles each. TCRdb recomputed calls from the multiplex PCR reads with MiXCR, one row per CDR3 protein. The sample includes around 26,000 distinct CDR3 sequences, over 60% of them seen just once. Comments on this clonotype: Its antigen is as yet unknown. At one of its ends the junction is not consistent with the germline gene, which may arise from a read error.

Broader study findings: Only about 7.5-24% of top clones appeared in all five tumor regions.

Germline CDR1 reads MNHEY; CDR2 reads SVGAGI. The CDR3 consists of 15 residues. Input material: liver tumor tissue from sampling region 3. The subset is: tumor region T3, left-lateral pole. This TCR came from a man aged 35 to 55 with primary liver carcinoma and hepatitis B virus infection. The chain uses TRBV6-5 and TRBJ2-6; tentative D call: TRBD1 (6 bases). The CDR3 here is CASSPDLPGGNVLTF. The CDR3 DNA follows: TGTGCCAGCAGCCCCGACCTTCCTGGGGGCAACGTCCTGACCTTC.